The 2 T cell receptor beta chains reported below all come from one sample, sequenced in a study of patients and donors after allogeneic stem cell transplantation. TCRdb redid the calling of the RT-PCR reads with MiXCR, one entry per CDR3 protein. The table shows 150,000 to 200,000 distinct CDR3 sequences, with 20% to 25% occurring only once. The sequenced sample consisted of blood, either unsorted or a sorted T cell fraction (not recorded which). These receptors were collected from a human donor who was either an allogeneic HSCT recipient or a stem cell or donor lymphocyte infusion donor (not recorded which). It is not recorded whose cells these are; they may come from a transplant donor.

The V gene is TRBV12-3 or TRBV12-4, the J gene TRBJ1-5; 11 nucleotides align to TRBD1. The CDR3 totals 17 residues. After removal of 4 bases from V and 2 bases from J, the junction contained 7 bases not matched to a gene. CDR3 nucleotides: TGTGCCAGCAGTTCCCGATGGGACAGGGGGGGCAATCAGCCCCAGCATTTT. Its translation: CASSSRWDRGGNQPQHF.

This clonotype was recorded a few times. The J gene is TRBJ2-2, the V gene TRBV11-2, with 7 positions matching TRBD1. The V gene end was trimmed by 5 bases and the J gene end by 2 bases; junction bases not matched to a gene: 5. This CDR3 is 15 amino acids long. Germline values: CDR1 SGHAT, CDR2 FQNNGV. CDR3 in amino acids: CASSPGQVNTGELFF. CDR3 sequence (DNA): TGTGCCAGCAGCCCTGGACAGGTTAACACCGGGGAGCTGTTTTTT.